These T cell receptor beta chains were read from a single sample in a study of technical replicates of blood from several donors. Only in-frame clones appear in the TCRdb table, and some are missing; sequencing was by immunoSEQ multiplex PCR. Among 95,000 to 100,000 clones listed, over 95% were seen once. Sequenced sample: T cells isolated from PBMCs. Every receptor here comes from a human donor in good health. The conserved cysteine and the conserved F or W are not part of the CDR3 here. A D gene is named only where the DNA matches it firmly.

V: TRBV12-5; D: .; CDR3: ASGDTPFQGSEGYT
V: TRBV6-5; D: .; CDR3: ASRPGTLYEQY
V: TRBV5-1; D: TRBD1; CDR3: ASSLATGREQY
V: TRBV11-2; D: .; CDR3: ASSLVTLSDLGTQY
V: TRBV28; D: TRBD1; CDR3: ASSTGGQGIATQY
V: TRBV5-6; D: .; CDR3: ASSSPTENTEAF
V: TRBV29-1; D: .; CDR3: SVEDDRNRYDGYT
V: TRBV2; D: .; CDR3: ASSEGRQETQY
V: TRBV5-1; D: TRBD1; CDR3: ASRRTGANYGYT
V: TRBV9; D: .; CDR3: ASSTQGGLSEKLF
V: TRBV6-1; D: TRBD1; CDR3: ASSGGQGDYNEQF
V: TRBV2; D: .; CDR3: ARGQGMDTEAF
V: TRBV18; D: TRBD1; CDR3: ASSPPVGTASYEQY
V: TRBV7-9; D: TRBD1; CDR3: ASSFGTGGYEQY
V: TRBV11-2; D: TRBD2; CDR3: ASSLVGLAGGAYEQY
V: TRBV11-2; D: TRBD2; CDR3: ASSRTSGVYNEQF
V: TRBV28; D: TRBD1; CDR3: ASSPGTAQETQY
V: TRBV7-6; D: TRBD2; CDR3: ASSLGTSGSEGQY
V: TRBV5-4; D: .; CDR3: ASSSSGSSYNEQF
V: TRBV28; D: .; CDR3: ASSSEGGGT
V: TRBV5-6; D: .; CDR3: ASSFSLFYEQY
V: TRBV6-4; D: TRBD1; CDR3: ASSARQGDYYEQY
V: TRBV9; D: .; CDR3: ASSPPIGAVSGNTIY
V: TRBV7-8; D: TRBD2; CDR3: ASSPGLAGEAAKNIQY
V: TRBV27; D: .; CDR3: ASSHYIGDTPPSNQPQH
V: TRBV20-1; D: .; CDR3: SAGGIHEQY
V: TRBV18; D: TRBD1; CDR3: ASSPIRGHSFYEQY
V: TRBV7-3; D: .; CDR3: ASSAEQGSTEAF
V: TRBV5-8; D: .; CDR3: ASSLGGLYQPQH
V: TRBV13; D: TRBD2; CDR3: ASSSLAGVYEQY
V: TRBV21-1; D: .; CDR3: ASSKVLGGEDTEAF
V: TRBV2; D: .; CDR3: ASGVGNRVTYEQY
V: TRBV19; D: .; CDR3: AIRDLGGTGELF
V: TRBV27; D: .; CDR3: ASSFYGGGGYGYT
V: TRBV6-1; D: .; CDR3: ASSRAAQETQY
V: TRBV27; D: TRBD1; CDR3: ASSLIGGGLNQPQH
V: TRBV2; D: .; CDR3: ASSREGGRTSAEAF
V: TRBV5-4; D: TRBD2; CDR3: ASWPGGSVIQY
V: TRBV7-9; D: .; CDR3: ASSLDAGDNEQF
V: TRBV10-3; D: TRBD1; CDR3: AISRETGSSYEQY
V: TRBV19; D: .; CDR3: ASSIFGGQTYEQY
V: TRBV7-9; D: TRBD1; CDR3: ATSPGQGSFGNTIY